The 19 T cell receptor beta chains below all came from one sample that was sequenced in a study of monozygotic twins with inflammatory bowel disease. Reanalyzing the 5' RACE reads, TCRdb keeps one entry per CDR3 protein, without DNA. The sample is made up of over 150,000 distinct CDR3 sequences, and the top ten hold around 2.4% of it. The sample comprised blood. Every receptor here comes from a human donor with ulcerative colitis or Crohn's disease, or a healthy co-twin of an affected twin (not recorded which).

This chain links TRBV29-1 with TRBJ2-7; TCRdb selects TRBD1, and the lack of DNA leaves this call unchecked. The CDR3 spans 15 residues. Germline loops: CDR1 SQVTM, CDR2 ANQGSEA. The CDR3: CSVVGTGGFNYEQYF.

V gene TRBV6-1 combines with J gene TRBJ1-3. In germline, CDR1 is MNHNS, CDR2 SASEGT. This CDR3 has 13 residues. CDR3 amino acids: CASSLVQGNTIYF.

CDR3 sequence: CASSLQGAYHNEQFF. This chain connects TRBV5-5 to TRBJ2-1; the TCRdb call, TRBD1, lacks DNA for checking. This CDR3 has 15 amino acids. Germline CDR1 is SGHKS and CDR2 is YYEKEE (reference sequence).

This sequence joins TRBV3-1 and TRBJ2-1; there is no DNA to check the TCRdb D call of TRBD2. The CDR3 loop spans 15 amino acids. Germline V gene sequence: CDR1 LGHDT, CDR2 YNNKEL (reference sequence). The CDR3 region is CASSRLAGGYNEQFF.

The CDR3: CATSRSAGVHNEQFF. J is TRBJ2-1 and V is TRBV15; the TCRdb D gene call, TRBD2, has no DNA to confirm it. This CDR3 has 15 residues. CDR1 is LNHNV, CDR2 YYDKDF, per germline (reference sequence).

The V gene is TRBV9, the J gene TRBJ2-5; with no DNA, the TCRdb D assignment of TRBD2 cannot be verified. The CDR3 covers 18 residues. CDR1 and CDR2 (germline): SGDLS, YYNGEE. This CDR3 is CASSEEKGLAGAEETQYF. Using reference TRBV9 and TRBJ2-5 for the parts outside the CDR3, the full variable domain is DSGVTQTPKHLITATGQRVTLRCSPRSGDLSVYWYQQSLDQGLQFLIQYYNGEERAKGNILERFSAQQFPDLHSELNLSSLELGDSALYFCASSEEKGLAGAEETQYFGPGTRLLVL.

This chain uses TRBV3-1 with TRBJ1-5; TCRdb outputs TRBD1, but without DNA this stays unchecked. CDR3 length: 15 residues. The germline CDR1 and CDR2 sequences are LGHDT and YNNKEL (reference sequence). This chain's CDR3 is CASSQDATGNQPQHF. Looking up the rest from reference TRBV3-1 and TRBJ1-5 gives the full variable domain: DTAVSQTPKYLVTQMGNDKSIKCEQNLGHDTMYWYKQDSKKFLKIMFSYNNKELIINETVPNRFSPKSPDKAHLNLHINSLELGDSAVYFCASSQDATGNQPQHFGDGTRLSIL.

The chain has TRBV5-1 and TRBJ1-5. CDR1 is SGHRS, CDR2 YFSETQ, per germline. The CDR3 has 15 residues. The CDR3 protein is CASSLASWGNQPQHF.

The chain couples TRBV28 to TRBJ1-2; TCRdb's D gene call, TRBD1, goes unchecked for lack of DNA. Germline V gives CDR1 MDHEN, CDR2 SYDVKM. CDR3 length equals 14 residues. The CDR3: CASHIRFTGEGYTF.

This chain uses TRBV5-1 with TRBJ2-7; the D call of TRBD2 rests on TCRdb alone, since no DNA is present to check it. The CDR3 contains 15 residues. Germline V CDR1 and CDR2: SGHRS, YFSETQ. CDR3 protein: CASSTTSGGSYEQYF.

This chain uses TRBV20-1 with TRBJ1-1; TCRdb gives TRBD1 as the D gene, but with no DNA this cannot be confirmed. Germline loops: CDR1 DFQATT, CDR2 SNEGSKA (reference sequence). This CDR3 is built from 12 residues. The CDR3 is CSAGGGNTEAFF.

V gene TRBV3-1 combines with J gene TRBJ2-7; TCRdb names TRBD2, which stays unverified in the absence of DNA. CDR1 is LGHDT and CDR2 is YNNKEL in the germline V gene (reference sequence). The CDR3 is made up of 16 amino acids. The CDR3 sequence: CASSHRTSGSPYEQYF.

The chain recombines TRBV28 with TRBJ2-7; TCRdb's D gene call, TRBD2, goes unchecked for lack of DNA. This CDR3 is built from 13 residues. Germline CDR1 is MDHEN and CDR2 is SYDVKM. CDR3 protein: CATTLSGGYEQYF.

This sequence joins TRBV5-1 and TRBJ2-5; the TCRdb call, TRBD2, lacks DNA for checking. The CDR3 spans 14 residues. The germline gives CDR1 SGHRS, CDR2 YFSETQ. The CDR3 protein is CASKRADSQETQYF. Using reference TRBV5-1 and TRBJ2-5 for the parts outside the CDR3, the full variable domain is KAGVTQTPRYLIKTRGQQVTLSCSPISGHRSVSWYQQTPGQGLQFLFEYFSETQRNKGNFPGRFSGRQFSNSRSEMNVSTLELGDSALYLCASKRADSQETQYFGPGTRLLVL.

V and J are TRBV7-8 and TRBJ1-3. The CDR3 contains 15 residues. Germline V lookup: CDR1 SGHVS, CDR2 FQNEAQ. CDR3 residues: CASSSGPLSGNTIYF.

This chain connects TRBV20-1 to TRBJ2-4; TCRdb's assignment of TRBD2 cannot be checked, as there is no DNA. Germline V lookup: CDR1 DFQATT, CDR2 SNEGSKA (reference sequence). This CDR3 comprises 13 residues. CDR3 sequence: CSARELAGNIQYF.

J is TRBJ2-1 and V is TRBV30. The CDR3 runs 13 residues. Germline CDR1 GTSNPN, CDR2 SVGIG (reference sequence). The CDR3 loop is CAWSAEPDNEQFF.

CDR3 residues: CSARDPASGKETQYF. The chain links TRBV20-1 to TRBJ2-5; there is no DNA to check the TCRdb D call of TRBD2. In germline, CDR1 is DFQATT, CDR2 SNEGSKA (reference sequence). CDR3 length: 15 residues.

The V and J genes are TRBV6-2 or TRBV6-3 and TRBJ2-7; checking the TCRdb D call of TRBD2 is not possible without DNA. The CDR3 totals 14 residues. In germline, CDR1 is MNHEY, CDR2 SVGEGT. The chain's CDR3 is CASRTGLAGYEQYF.